The 4 T cell receptor beta chains below come from one sample, sequenced in a study of T cells in tumors and immune-related adverse events (dated by TCRdb to the early 2020s). The treatment or condition label here, explained by the study, means: nivolumab (PD-1 blockade) given before sampling. Libraries were prepared through the immunoSEQ multiplex PCR assay. TCRdb stores this immuneACCESS table with in-frame sequences only. Part of the clones is absent; in the studies checked, under half of the shortfall reflects unresolved V genes, and no reason is known for the rest. The sample table lists about 22,000 clones, over 80% of them with a count of one. The ten largest clones represent around 1.3% of the sample. The sample consisted of lymph node tissue, taken from a patient treated with anti-PD-1 therapy. These receptors came from a female donor with metastatic renal cell carcinoma.

The rearrangement uses TRBV28 and TRBJ1-5; the D gene is possibly TRBD1 (6 bases). In germline, CDR1 is MDHEN, CDR2 SYDVKM. The CDR3 spans 16 residues. Trimming stripped 5 bases from V and 6 bases from J, with 20 bases between. CDR3: CASSLPYDRYGQPQHF. The DNA for the CDR3 is TGTGCCAGCAGTCTTCCCTATGACAGGTACGGTCAGCCCCAGCATTTT.

The V call is TRBV7-6, the J call TRBJ1-3, with D unclear. The germline V gene encodes CDR1 SGHVS and CDR2 FNYEAQ. This CDR3 is 16 amino acids long. The ends were cut back, 5 bases at V and 4 bases at J, with 18 bases in the middle. CDR3 region: CASSLTGGGPGNTIYF. CDR3 in DNA: TGTGCCAGCAGCCTAACCGGTGGCGGGCCCGGAAACACCATATATTTT.

This clone is a singleton in its sample. This chain joins TRBV5-4 and TRBJ2-7, with D unclear. Germline CDR1 SGHNT, CDR2 YYREEE (reference sequence). V was trimmed by 0 bases and J by 0 bases, leaving 7 bases between them. The CDR3 consists of 14 residues. CDR3 residues: CASSLDLDSYEQYF. The CDR3 bases are TGTGCCAGCAGCTTGGACCTAGACTCCTACGAGCAGTACTTC.

The gene calls are TRBV7-9 and TRBJ2-1; a weak D match, TRBD1 (8 bases). Trimming stripped 5 bases from V and 9 bases from J, with 26 bases between. Germline V gene data show CDR1 as SEHNR and CDR2 as FQNEAQ (reference sequence). This CDR3 has 17 residues. CDR3 nucleotide sequence: TGTGCCAGCAGCCCGAATTGGGGCGGGGAGGGACAGGTTGAGCAGTTCTTC. Amino acids: CASSPNWGGEGQVEQFF.